This T cell receptor (beta chain) emerged from a study of regulatory T cells in long-lasting Graves disease. The time point: persistent/refractory GD, antithyroid drugs over 5 years with positive TRAb. PBMC-derived RNA was used for the TCR library. Concerning this clonotype: Its specificity is not known.

General study points: The researchers studied only peripheral blood, not thyroid tissue. Newly diagnosed disease favored TRBV20-1 and TRBJ2-1 over persistent disease. With a small sample size, accuracy may have been reduced. Those with persistent disease had in common more public clonotypes (around 2,700) than new patients (approximately 890).

From germline, CDR1 is DFQATT and CDR2 SNEGSKA (reference sequence). Germline trimming cut 1 base from V and 1 base from J; bases unmatched to any gene: 5. CDR3 size: 15 residues. Assembly of TCR beta libraries relied on iRepertoire HTBI primers together with Arm-PCR of CDR3 regions. One entry per CDR3 protein, called by TCRdb with MiXCR from the multiplex PCR reads. The sample contains fewer than 550,000 distinct CDR3 sequences, 20% to 25% of which appear only once. The specimen comprised peripheral blood mononuclear cells (PBMCs), sampled when the disease was refractory, from a patient treated with antithyroid drugs. The sequence derives from a female donor with Graves disease. V gene TRBV20-1 combines with J gene TRBJ2-7; 9 positions match TRBD1. CDR3 DNA: TGCAGTGCTAGAGTTCCGGGACAGGGTTCCTACGAGCAGTACTTC. It codes for CSARVPGQGSYEQYF.